This T cell receptor (beta chain) was documented in a study of early T cells in non-severe SARS-CoV-2 infection. Study-level information: The input, bulk RNA from unsorted whole blood, was sequenced, and chains were unpaired.

The CDR3 length is 15 residues. Germline CDR1 reads KGHDR; CDR2 reads SFDVKD. Trimming cost V 7 bases and J 4 bases; bases outside gene matches: 7. Using its own MiXCR run on the 5' RACE reads, TCRdb lists one record per CDR3 protein. This sample has about 30,000 distinct CDR3 sequences, with about 5.7% found just once. This sequence was found in an adult who was a healthcare worker with PCR-confirmed SARS-CoV-2 infection or an uninfected control (not recorded which). Material for sequencing was whole blood. The chain uses TRBV24-1 and TRBJ2-3; 10 positions match TRBD1. In nucleotides, the CDR3 is TGTGCCACCAGAGAATCGGGACAGGGGTCAGATACGCAGTATTTT. Its protein product is CATRESGQGSDTQYF.